The 21 T cell receptor beta chains given below trace back to one sample, sequenced in a study of cytomegalovirus exposure and HLA in healthy donors. The PCR used 60 Vbeta and 13 Jbeta primers. Only in-frame clones appear in the TCRdb table, and some are missing; sequencing was by immunoSEQ multiplex PCR. Among over 150,000 clones listed, about four fifths were seen once. The material sequenced was PBMCs. These receptors came from a man aged 25-45 years in good health and CMV-seropositive.

The chain combines TRBV21-1 with TRBJ1-5; the listed D gene, TRBD1, was not tested against the DNA. TRBV21-1 is a pseudogene segment. This CDR3 is built from 17 residues. The CDR3 nucleotides are TGTGCCAGCAGCAAAGCGGCAGGGTTATCTAGCAATCAGCCCCAGCATTTT. It is translated as CASSKAAGLSSNQPQHF.

The rearrangement links TRBV10-1 to TRBJ2-2, with a possible D match to TRBD1 (6 bases). The CDR3 covers 14 residues. Germline V gene sequence: CDR1 WNHNN, CDR2 SYGVQD (reference sequence). V lost 6 bases and J 4 bases, leaving 12 bases between the germline ends. In DNA form, the CDR3 reads TGCGCCAGCAGCCCCGGGACATCCACCGGGGAGCTGTTTTTT. Translated, it gives CASSPGTSTGELFF.

This clone showed up just once. The chain joins TRBV27 to TRBJ2-7, with TRBD1 matching over 7 bases. The V segment lost 2 bases and the J segment 0 bases; nucleotides outside the gene matches: 4. Germline V gene sequence: CDR1 MNHEY, CDR2 SMNVEV (reference sequence). The CDR3 consists of 15 residues. The CDR3 loop reads CASSLRTGISYEQYF. CDR3 sequence (DNA): TGTGCCAGCAGTTTAAGGACAGGTATCTCCTACGAGCAGTACTTC.

J is TRBJ2-2 and V is TRBV14, with D perhaps TRBD1 (6 bases). There are 17 residues in the CDR3. Germline loops: CDR1 SGHDN, CDR2 FVKESK. The V and J ends lost 2 bases and 0 bases respectively, with 13 bases between them. CDR3 sequence (DNA): TGTGCCAGCAGCCAAATAGCAGGGGCGACGAACACCGGGGAGCTGTTTTTT. The encoded protein is CASSQIAGATNTGELFF.

The genes are TRBV7-9 and TRBJ1-2; D may be TRBD1 (5 bases). Trimming cost V 1 base and J 6 bases, with 15 bases left between them. This CDR3 is 15 amino acids long. Germline V gene sequence: CDR1 SEHNR, CDR2 FQNEAQ (reference sequence). CDR3 DNA sequence: TGTGCCAGCAGCTTAGTGAAGGGGCCCGCCGATGGCTACACCTTC. This gives the protein CASSLVKGPADGYTF.

The genes are TRBV27 and TRBJ2-4; 12 positions agree with TRBD2. The CDR3 extends over 17 amino acids. CDR1 is MNHEY and CDR2 is SMNVEV in the germline V gene (reference sequence). Germline trimming cut 2 bases from V and 7 bases from J; bases unmatched to any gene: 9. The chain's CDR3 is CASSLRLAGGPGNIQYF. In nucleotides, the CDR3 is TGTGCCAGCAGTTTACGGCTAGCGGGAGGGCCGGGGAACATTCAGTACTTC.

The rearrangement joins TRBV27 to TRBJ2-5, with 14 bases matching TRBD2. V lost 5 bases to trimming and J lost 1 base; unmatched junction nucleotides: 6. CDR3 size: 17 residues. CDR1 is MNHEY and CDR2 is SMNVEV in the germline V gene (reference sequence). The CDR3 DNA is TGTGCCAGCAGTCCCACTGGACTAGCGGGGGGCCAAGAGACCCAGTACTTC. Its protein product is CASSPTGLAGGQETQYF.

V and J are TRBV5-1 and TRBJ1-2; no clear D. V dropped 0 bases and J dropped 1 base, with 4 bases sitting between them. This CDR3 spans 13 amino acids. Germline V CDR1 and CDR2: SGHRS, YFSETQ. CDR3 residues: CASSLGGNYGYTF. The CDR3 DNA sequence: TGCGCCAGCAGCTTGGGCGGTAACTATGGCTACACCTTC.

There are a few counts of this clone. The chain couples TRBV7-2 to TRBJ2-5; D is undetermined. The CDR3 covers 12 residues. V gave up 5 bases and J gave up 5 bases, with 9 bases separating them. CDR1 and CDR2 from the germline V gene are SGHTA and FQGNSA. The DNA of the CDR3 is TGTGCCAGCAGCCAAACCGGGGAGACCCAGTACTTC. Amino acids: CASSQTGETQYF.

J is TRBJ2-5 and V is TRBV2; a possible D gene is TRBD1 (6 bases). From germline, CDR1 is SNHLY and CDR2 FYNNEI. The CDR3 has 13 amino acids. V was trimmed by 8 bases and J by 3 bases, leaving 13 bases between them. The CDR3 DNA sequence: TGTGCCAGCCTTGGACAGCCCGAAGAGACCCAGTACTTC. This translates into CASLGQPEETQYF.

The chain uses TRBV7-2 and TRBJ2-3; 8 positions agree with TRBD2. The CDR3 spans 15 residues. The V and J ends lost 1 base and 4 bases, in that order; junction bases with no gene match: 4. CDR1 is SGHTA and CDR2 is FQGNSA in the germline V gene. The CDR3 DNA reads as TGTGCCAGCAGCTTAGGGGGACTAGAGGCAGATACGCAGTATTTT. Its translation is CASSLGGLEADTQYF.

This clone was found a few times. The genes are TRBV6-5 and TRBJ1-1; TRBD1 matches 9 bases. This CDR3 contains 14 residues. V was pared by 5 bases and J by 7 bases, with 8 bases of the junction left unmatched. Germline-derived CDR1 and CDR2 are MNHEY and SVGAGI. CDR3 amino acids: CASSHNRGQSEAFF. CDR3 nucleotide sequence: TGTGCCAGCAGTCATAACAGGGGGCAAAGTGAAGCTTTCTTT.

This clone was observed a few times. This chain joins TRBV7-9 and TRBJ2-7; D is possibly TRBD1 (6 bases). V lost 3 bases and J 3 bases, leaving 15 bases between the germline ends. CDR1 is SEHNR, CDR2 FQNEAQ, per germline (reference sequence). There are 15 residues in the CDR3. The CDR3 DNA follows: TGTGCCAGCAGCTTCGTTGGGGGCCTGGGCTACGAGCAGTACTTC. Translation: CASSFVGGLGYEQYF.

The chain joins TRBV5-1 to TRBJ1-2, with D perhaps TRBD1 (5 bases). The CDR3 is 15 residues long. In germline, CDR1 is SGHRS, CDR2 YFSETQ. The germline V and J ends were trimmed by 0 bases and 4 bases, with 13 bases remaining between them. The CDR3 loop is CASSLAGPPAYGYTF. CDR3 sequence (DNA): TGCGCCAGCAGCTTGGCAGGGCCCCCTGCCTATGGCTACACCTTC.

The chain carries TRBV27 and TRBJ2-1, with TRBD2 matching over 9 bases. CDR1 and CDR2 (germline): MNHEY, SMNVEV (reference sequence). The CDR3 spans 18 residues. Germline trimming cut 5 bases from V and 4 bases from J; bases unmatched to any gene: 15. CDR3 loop: CASSPPNLAGIPYNEQFF. The DNA for the CDR3 is TGTGCCAGCAGTCCCCCCAACCTAGCGGGAATACCTTACAATGAGCAGTTCTTC.

The chain uses TRBV7-9 and TRBJ1-1, with 7 positions matching TRBD1. Germline CDR1 and CDR2: SEHNR and FQNEAQ (reference sequence). Trimming cost V 3 bases and J 3 bases; bases outside gene matches: 10. The CDR3 loop spans 16 amino acids. The CDR3 coding sequence is TGTGCCAGCAGCTTGGGGTGGGGGGACAGCGACACTGAAGCTTTCTTT. This codes for CASSLGWGDSDTEAFF.

The chain couples TRBV10-3 to TRBJ1-1; D perhaps matches TRBD1 (5 bases). CDR3 length equals 16 residues. V lost 2 bases, J lost 10 bases, and 23 bases lay in between. Germline V gene lookup returns CDR1 ENHRY and CDR2 SYGVKD. For the CDR3, the DNA is TGTGCCATCAGTGAGCCCAACGGGGGAAGCTCCAACACAGCTTTCTTT. Residues: CAISEPNGGSSNTAFF.

V usage is TRBV5-1 and J usage is TRBJ2-2, with 9 bases lining up with TRBD1. Per the germline V gene, CDR1 is SGHRS and CDR2 is YFSETQ. This CDR3 region has 15 residues. The trim removed 7 bases at V and 3 bases at J, leaving 7 bases unmatched. CDR3 bases: TGCGCCAGCGGTTACAGGGGGCTCGACACCGGGGAGCTGTTTTTT. This codes for CASGYRGLDTGELFF.

This clone showed up just once. The V and J genes are TRBV5-1 and TRBJ2-5; TRBD2 aligns across 11 bases. V shed 0 bases, J shed 4 bases, and the junction held 5 bases outside the gene matches. There are 16 residues in the CDR3. Germline V gene sequence: CDR1 SGHRS, CDR2 YFSETQ. The CDR3 is CASSLETSGSGETQYF. DNA of the CDR3: TGCGCCAGCAGCTTGGAAACTAGCGGGAGTGGAGAGACCCAGTACTTC.

The chain uses TRBV23-1 and TRBJ2-7, with 9 bases aligning to TRBD1. TRBV23-1 is noted as an ORF with a role that remains uncertain. J lost 6 bases, V lost 4 bases, and 10 bases had no gene match. This CDR3 has 15 amino acids. The CDR3 coding sequence is TGCGCCAGCAGTCCAGAATTCGGGACAGGGAGCGAGCAGTACTTC. This codes for CASSPEFGTGSEQYF.

The chain links TRBV19 to TRBJ1-3; the match to TRBD1 covers 11 bases. The CDR3 is 16 amino acids. The V gene's germline CDR1 is LNHDA and CDR2 SQIVND (reference sequence). The junction had 5 bases not matched to a gene; V was cut back by 4 bases and J by 3 bases. Here the CDR3 DNA reads TGTGCCAGTAGTACCCGGGACAGGGGGGATGGAAACACCATATATTTT. Residues: CASSTRDRGDGNTIYF.